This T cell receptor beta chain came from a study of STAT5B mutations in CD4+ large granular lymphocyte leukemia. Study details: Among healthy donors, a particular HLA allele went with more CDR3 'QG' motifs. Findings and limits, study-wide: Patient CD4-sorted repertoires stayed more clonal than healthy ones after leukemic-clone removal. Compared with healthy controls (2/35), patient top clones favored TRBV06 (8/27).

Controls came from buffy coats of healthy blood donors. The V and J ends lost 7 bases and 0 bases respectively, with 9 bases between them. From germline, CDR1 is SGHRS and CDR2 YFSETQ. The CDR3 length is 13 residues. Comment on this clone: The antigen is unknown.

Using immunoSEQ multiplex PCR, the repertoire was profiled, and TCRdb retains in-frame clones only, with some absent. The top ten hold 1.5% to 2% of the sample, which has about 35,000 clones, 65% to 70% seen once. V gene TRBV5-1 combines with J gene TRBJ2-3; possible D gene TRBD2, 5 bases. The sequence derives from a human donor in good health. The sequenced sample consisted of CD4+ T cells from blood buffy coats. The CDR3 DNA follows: TGCGCCAGCGTTGAGGGAAGCACAGATACGCAGTATTTT. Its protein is CASVEGSTDTQYF. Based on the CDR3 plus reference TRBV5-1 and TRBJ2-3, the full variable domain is KAGVTQTPRYLIKTRGQQVTLSCSPISGHRSVSWYQQTPGQGLQFLFEYFSETQRNKGNFPGRFSGRQFSNSRSEMNVSTLELGDSALYLCASVEGSTDTQYFGPGTRLTVL.